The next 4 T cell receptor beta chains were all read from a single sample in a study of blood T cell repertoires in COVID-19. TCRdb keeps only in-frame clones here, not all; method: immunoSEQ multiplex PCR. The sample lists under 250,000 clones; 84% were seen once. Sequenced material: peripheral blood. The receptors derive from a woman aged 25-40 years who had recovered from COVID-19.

In DNA, the CDR3 is TGTGCCATCAGTGAGTCTGTCCCGGACAGGGGAACCGGGGAGCTGTTTTTT. It encodes CAISESVPDRGTGELFF. The J gene is TRBJ2-2, the V gene TRBV10-3, with 9 bases fitting TRBD1. Germline-derived CDR1 and CDR2 are ENHRY and SYGVKD. This CDR3 has 17 residues. The V segment lost 0 bases and the J segment 5 bases; nucleotides outside the gene matches: 7.

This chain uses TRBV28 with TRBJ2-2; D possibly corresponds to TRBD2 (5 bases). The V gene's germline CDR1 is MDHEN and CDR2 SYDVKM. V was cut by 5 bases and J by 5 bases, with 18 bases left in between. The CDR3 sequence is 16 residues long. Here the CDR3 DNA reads TGTGCCAGCAGTCCCCCCGAGGGTGGCGTGACCGGGGAGCTGTTTTTT. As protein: CASSPPEGGVTGELFF.

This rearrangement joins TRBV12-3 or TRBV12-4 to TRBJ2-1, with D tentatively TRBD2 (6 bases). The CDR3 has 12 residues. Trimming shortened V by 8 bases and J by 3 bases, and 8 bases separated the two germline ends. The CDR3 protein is CASLGGYNEQFF. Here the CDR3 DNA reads TGTGCCAGCCTGGGGGGCTACAATGAGCAGTTCTTC.

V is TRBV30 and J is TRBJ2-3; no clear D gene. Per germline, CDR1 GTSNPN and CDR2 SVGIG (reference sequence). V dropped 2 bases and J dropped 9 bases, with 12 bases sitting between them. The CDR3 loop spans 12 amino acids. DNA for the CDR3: TGTGCCTGGAGTCCATCAACTTTGACGCAGTATTTT. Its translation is CAWSPSTLTQYF.